The 22 T cell receptor beta chains given below trace back to one sample, sequenced in a study of OX40 agonist ivuxolimab in advanced cancers. TCRdb's table, derived via immunoSEQ multiplex PCR, lists solely in-frame clones and lacks some. Among more than 80,000 clones, about 90% were seen once, and the ten largest hold roughly 9.4%. The sequencing here drew on CD4+ or CD8+ T cells sorted from blood, taken in a trial of the OX40 agonist ivuxolimab. The source of these receptors is an adult with an advanced solid tumor such as melanoma, head and neck, liver or kidney cancer.

The chain has TRBV5-1 and TRBJ2-1; 9 bases agree with TRBD2. The CDR3 contains 17 residues. The germline gives CDR1 SGHRS, CDR2 YFSETQ. J was trimmed by 8 bases and V by 2 bases; bases with no gene match: 14. CDR3 DNA sequence: TGCGCCAGCAGCTTCCCCCCGACAGGCGGGAGGGGATATGAGCAGTTCTTC. This codes for CASSFPPTGGRGYEQFF. Combining the CDR3 with reference TRBV5-1 and TRBJ2-1 gives the whole variable domain KAGVTQTPRYLIKTRGQQVTLSCSPISGHRSVSWYQQTPGQGLQFLFEYFSETQRNKGNFPGRFSGRQFSNSRSEMNVSTLELGDSALYLCASSFPPTGGRGYEQFFGPGTRLTVL.

The chain employs TRBV28 and TRBJ1-2, with D hard to call. Trimming removed 2 bases from V and 2 bases from J, with 9 bases in between. The V gene's germline CDR1 is MDHEN and CDR2 SYDVKM. This CDR3 is built from 14 residues. The CDR3 sequence: CASSLEAENYGYTF. CDR3 coding DNA: TGTGCCAGCAGTTTAGAGGCCGAGAACTATGGCTACACCTTC.

The rearrangement uses TRBV27 and TRBJ1-5; tentative D call: TRBD1 (6 bases). Trimming cost V 5 bases and J 1 base, with 9 bases left between them. The CDR3 is 14 residues long. CDR1 and CDR2 from the germline V gene are MNHEY and SMNVEV (reference sequence). CDR3 loop: CASSPGQSNQPQHF. CDR3 in DNA: TGTGCCAGCAGTCCTGGACAGAGCAATCAGCCCCAGCATTTT.

The chain is built from TRBV18 and TRBJ2-2; the D is unclear. Trimming shortened V by 2 bases and J by 6 bases, and 7 bases separated the two germline ends. The CDR3 has 13 amino acids. Germline V gene sequence: CDR1 KGHSH, CDR2 LQKENI. The CDR3 here is CASSPGLAGELFF. The CDR3 region has the DNA TGTGCCAGCTCACCAGGGTTGGCCGGGGAGCTGTTTTTT.

The genes are TRBV19 and TRBJ2-1; TRBD2 might be the D (6 bases). Per the germline V gene, CDR1 is LNHDA and CDR2 is SQIVND (reference sequence). V lost 3 bases and J 0 bases, leaving 9 bases between the germline ends. The CDR3 contains 15 residues. The CDR3 loop reads CASSIGGVSYNEQFF. CDR3 nucleotides: TGTGCCAGTAGTATCGGAGGGGTCTCCTACAATGAGCAGTTCTTC.

The sample holds a few counts of this clone. The rearrangement joins TRBV5-6 to TRBJ2-7, with 11 bases fitting TRBD2. V dropped 5 bases and J dropped 9; count of bases not matched to a gene: 16. The CDR3 covers 16 residues. Germline V CDR1 and CDR2: SGHDT, YYEEEE. The CDR3 loop reads CASRAWGTSGGKGQYF. CDR3 DNA sequence: TGTGCCAGCAGGGCGTGGGGGACTAGCGGAGGAAAGGGGCAGTACTTC.

The table lists this clone with a few counts. V is TRBV10-1 and J is TRBJ2-7, with D unresolved. Trimming shortened V by 0 bases and J by 3 bases, and 9 bases separated the two germline ends. From germline, CDR1 is WNHNN and CDR2 SYGVQD (reference sequence). The CDR3 totals 14 residues. CDR3 in amino acids: CASSESWPSYEQYF. In nucleotides, the CDR3 is TGCGCCAGCAGTGAGTCGTGGCCGAGCTACGAGCAGTACTTC.

The chain is built from TRBV11-3 and TRBJ1-1; D not resolved. The CDR3 totals 12 residues. Deletions cut 5 bases from V and 8 bases from J, with 12 bases between. The germline V gene encodes CDR1 SGHNT and CDR2 YENEEA. The CDR3 bases are TGTGCCAGCAGCCTATCGAAGGCGGAAGCTTTCTTT. It encodes CASSLSKAEAFF.

The gene calls are TRBV19 and TRBJ2-7; no definite D call. CDR1 is LNHDA and CDR2 is SQIVND in the germline V gene (reference sequence). Trimming stripped 4 bases from V and 6 bases from J, with 16 bases between. The CDR3 extends over 14 amino acids. The chain's CDR3 is CASSKAIVASEQYF. CDR3 in DNA: TGTGCCAGTAGTAAAGCTATCGTCGCCTCCGAGCAGTACTTC.

The V gene is TRBV5-5, the J gene TRBJ2-7; unclear D gene. The V gene lost 0 bases and the J gene lost 4 bases, with 8 bases spanning the gap. The CDR3 covers 13 residues. Germline V gives CDR1 SGHKS, CDR2 YYEKEE (reference sequence). The CDR3, as DNA: TGTGCCAGCAGCTTGGCGCAGCTTTACGAGCAGTACTTC. Translating gives CASSLAQLYEQYF.

V usage is TRBV7-9 and J usage is TRBJ2-1; 8 bases are shared with TRBD1. The germline gives CDR1 SEHNR, CDR2 FQNEAQ (reference sequence). This CDR3 spans 16 amino acids. The V segment lost 5 bases and the J segment 8 bases; nucleotides outside the gene matches: 14. The CDR3 DNA sequence: TGTGCCAGCAGCCCCTTGACAGGGGCCCCTTGGGATGAGCAGTTCTTC. Translating it yields CASSPLTGAPWDEQFF. Complete variable domain (other parts from reference TRBV7-9 and TRBJ2-1): DTGVSQNPRHKITKRGQNVTFRCDPISEHNRLYWYRQTLGQGPEFLTYFQNEAQLEKSRLLSDRFSAERPKGSFSTLEIQRTEQGDSAMYLCASSPLTGAPWDEQFFGPGTRLTVL.

The genes are TRBV21-1 and TRBJ2-7; the table's D call, TRBD1, was not checked against the DNA. TRBV21-1 has pseudogene status. This CDR3 comprises 20 residues. The CDR3 sequence is CASSKVFYPFTGVFNYEQYF. The DNA of the CDR3 is TGTGCCAGCAGCAAAGTATTTTATCCTTTTACAGGGGTTTTTAACTACGAGCAGTACTTC.

This chain connects TRBV14 to TRBJ2-5; 8 bases line up with TRBD2. The germline CDR1 and CDR2 sequences are SGHDN and FVKESK. The CDR3 sequence is 13 residues long. V shed 8 bases, J shed 3 bases, and the junction held 5 bases outside the gene matches. CDR3 amino acids: CASQREWEETQYF. DNA of the CDR3: TGTGCCAGCCAGCGGGAGTGGGAAGAGACCCAGTACTTC.

The chain is built from TRBV5-4 and TRBJ1-1; no clear D gene. V lost 2 bases and J 3 bases, leaving 17 bases between the germline ends. CDR1 is SGHNT and CDR2 is YYREEE in the germline V gene (reference sequence). The CDR3 is 16 residues long. CDR3 loop: CASSLSPLGGYTEAFF. The DNA for the CDR3 is TGTGCCAGCAGCTTATCGCCTTTGGGCGGCTACACTGAAGCTTTCTTT.

J is TRBJ2-2 and V is TRBV10-1; D might be TRBD2 (6 bases). The CDR3 consists of 13 residues. The V end lost 6 bases, the J end lost 7 bases, and 12 bases lay between the germline ends. CDR1 is WNHNN and CDR2 is SYGVQD in the germline V gene (reference sequence). CDR3 sequence: CASSPWEVGELFF. CDR3 coding DNA: TGCGCCAGCAGCCCTTGGGAGGTCGGGGAGCTGTTTTTT.

V gene TRBV29-1 combines with J gene TRBJ2-3; 7 bases fit TRBD1. The CDR3 covers 16 residues. Germline CDR1 and CDR2: SQVTM and ANQGSEA. Trimming at V came to 1 base and at J to 2 bases, leaving 9 bases not matched to a gene. CDR3 sequence: CSVEGIGGQFTDTQYF. The CDR3 DNA reads TGCAGCGTTGAAGGCATAGGGGGACAGTTCACAGATACGCAGTATTTT.

The chain joins TRBV29-1 to TRBJ1-4; no clear D gene. CDR3 length equals 11 residues. CDR1 and CDR2 (germline): SQVTM, ANQGSEA. Trimming took 4 bases from V and 8 from J, leaving 8 bases between them. The CDR3 DNA is TGCAGCGTTGGGTCTCTCGAAAAACTGTTTTTT. It yields the protein CSVGSLEKLFF.

The chain joins TRBV5-6 to TRBJ2-5; 8 bases align to TRBD1. The end of the DNA is better explained by TRBJ2-7, so the J call may be wrong. The CDR3 has 15 residues. The germline gives CDR1 SGHDT, CDR2 YYEEEE. The CDR3 region has the DNA TGTGCCAGCAGCTTGGCGGGACAGGTATCCTACGAGCAGTACTTC. Translation gives CASSLAGQVSYEQYF.

The rearrangement joins TRBV7-9 to TRBJ1-2, with D hard to call. Germline lookup yields CDR1 SEHNR and CDR2 FQNEAQ (reference sequence). This CDR3 is 12 amino acids long. The V gene lost 1 base and the J gene lost 5 bases, with 5 bases spanning the gap. CDR3 coding DNA: TGTGCCAGCAGCTTAGAAGCGTATGGCTACACCTTC. Its protein is CASSLEAYGYTF.

This chain uses TRBV6-5 with TRBJ2-1; 8 positions agree with TRBD2. V lost 2 bases to trimming and J lost 5 bases; unmatched junction nucleotides: 8. Germline V lookup: CDR1 MNHEY, CDR2 SVGAGI. CDR3 size: 16 residues. The CDR3 sequence: CASSYREGLGDNEQFF. The CDR3 nucleotides read TGTGCCAGCAGTTACCGGGAGGGCCTCGGGGACAATGAGCAGTTCTTC.

The rearrangement uses TRBV30 and TRBJ2-7, with 8 nucleotides matching TRBD2. Germline V gene lookup returns CDR1 GTSNPN and CDR2 SVGIG (reference sequence). The CDR3 covers 13 residues. V gave up 3 bases and J gave up 3 bases; unmatched junction bases: 4. The CDR3 here is CAWRTSGYYEQYF. The CDR3 DNA sequence: TGTGCCTGGAGAACTAGCGGATACTACGAGCAGTACTTC.

This clone was seen only once. The rearrangement joins TRBV7-9 to TRBJ2-7, with D possibly TRBD2 on 6 matching bases. The CDR3 has 14 residues. Germline CDR1 is SEHNR and CDR2 is FQNEAQ (reference sequence). Trimming stripped 5 bases from V and 2 bases from J, with 13 bases between. CDR3 amino acids: CASSAGPPAYEQYF. In DNA, the CDR3 is TGTGCCAGCAGCGCGGGACCGCCTGCCTACGAGCAGTACTTC.